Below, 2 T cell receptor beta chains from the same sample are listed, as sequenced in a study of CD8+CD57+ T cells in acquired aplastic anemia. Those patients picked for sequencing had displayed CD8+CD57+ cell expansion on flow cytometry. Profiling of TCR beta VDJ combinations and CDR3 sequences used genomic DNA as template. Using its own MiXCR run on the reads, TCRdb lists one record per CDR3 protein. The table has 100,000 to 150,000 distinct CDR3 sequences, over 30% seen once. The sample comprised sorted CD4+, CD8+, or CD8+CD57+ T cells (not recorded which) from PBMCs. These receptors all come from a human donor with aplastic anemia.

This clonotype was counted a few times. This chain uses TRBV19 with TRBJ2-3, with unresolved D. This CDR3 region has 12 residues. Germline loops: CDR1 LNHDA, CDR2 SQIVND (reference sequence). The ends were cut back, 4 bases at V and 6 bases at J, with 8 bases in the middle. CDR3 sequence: CASSTGPDTQYF. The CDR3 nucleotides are TGTGCCAGTAGTACGGGCCCGGATACGCAGTATTTT.

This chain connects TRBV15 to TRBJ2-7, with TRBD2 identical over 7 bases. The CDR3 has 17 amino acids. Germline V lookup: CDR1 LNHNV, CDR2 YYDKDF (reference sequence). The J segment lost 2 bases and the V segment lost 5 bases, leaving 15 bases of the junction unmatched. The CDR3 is CATSLGPGGSEAYEQYF. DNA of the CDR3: TGTGCCACCAGCCTCGGGCCGGGGGGATCCGAAGCCTACGAGCAGTACTTC.